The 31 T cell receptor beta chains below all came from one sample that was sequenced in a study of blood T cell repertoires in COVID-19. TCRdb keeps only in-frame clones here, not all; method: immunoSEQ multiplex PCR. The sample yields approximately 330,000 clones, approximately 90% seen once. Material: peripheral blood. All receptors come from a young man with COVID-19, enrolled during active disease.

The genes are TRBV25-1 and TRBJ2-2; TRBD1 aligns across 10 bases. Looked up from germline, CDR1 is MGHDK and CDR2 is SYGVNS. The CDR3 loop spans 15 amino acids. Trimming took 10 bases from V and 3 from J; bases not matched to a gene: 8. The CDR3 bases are TGTGCCACCACCCGTGGGACAGGGGACACCGGGGAGCTGTTTTTT. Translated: CATTRGTGDTGELFF.

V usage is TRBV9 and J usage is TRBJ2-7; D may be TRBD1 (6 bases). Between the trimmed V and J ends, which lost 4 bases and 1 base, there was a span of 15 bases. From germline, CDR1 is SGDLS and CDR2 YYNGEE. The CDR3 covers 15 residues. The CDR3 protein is CASSPTGPFSYEQYF. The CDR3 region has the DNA TGTGCCAGCAGCCCGACAGGCCCTTTTTCCTACGAGCAGTACTTC.

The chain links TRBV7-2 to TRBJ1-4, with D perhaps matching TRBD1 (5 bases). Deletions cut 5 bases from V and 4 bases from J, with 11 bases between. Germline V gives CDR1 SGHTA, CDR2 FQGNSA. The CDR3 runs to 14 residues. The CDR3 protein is CASSRWGGNEKLFF. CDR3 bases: TGTGCCAGCAGCCGCTGGGGGGGTAATGAAAAACTGTTTTTT.

CDR3 nucleotide sequence: TGCGCCAGCAGCGGTCAGGCGGGCTATGGCTACACCTTC. Protein sequence: CASSGQAGYGYTF. This chain joins TRBV5-1 and TRBJ1-2; no clear D. The CDR3 totals 13 residues. V was shortened by 4 bases and J by 4 bases, with 11 bases between the two germline ends. In germline, CDR1 is SGHRS, CDR2 YFSETQ. The full variable domain, with the rest looked up from reference TRBV5-1 and TRBJ1-2, is KAGVTQTPRYLIKTRGQQVTLSCSPISGHRSVSWYQQTPGQGLQFLFEYFSETQRNKGNFPGRFSGRQFSNSRSEMNVSTLELGDSALYLCASSGQAGYGYTFGSGTRLTVV.

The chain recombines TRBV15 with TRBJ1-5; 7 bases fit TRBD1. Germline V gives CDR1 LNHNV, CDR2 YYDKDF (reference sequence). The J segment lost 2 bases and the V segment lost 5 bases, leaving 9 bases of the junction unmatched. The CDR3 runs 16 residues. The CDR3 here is CATSARDRKGNQPQHF. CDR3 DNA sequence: TGTGCCACCAGCGCCCGGGACAGAAAGGGCAATCAGCCCCAGCATTTT.

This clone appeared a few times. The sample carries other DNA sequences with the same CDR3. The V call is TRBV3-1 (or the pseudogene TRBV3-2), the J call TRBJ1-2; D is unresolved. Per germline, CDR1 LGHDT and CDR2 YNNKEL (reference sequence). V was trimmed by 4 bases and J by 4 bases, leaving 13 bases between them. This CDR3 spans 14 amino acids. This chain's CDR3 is CASSLLGPFYGYTF. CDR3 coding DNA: TGTGCCAGCAGCCTACTTGGTCCTTTCTATGGCTACACCTTC.

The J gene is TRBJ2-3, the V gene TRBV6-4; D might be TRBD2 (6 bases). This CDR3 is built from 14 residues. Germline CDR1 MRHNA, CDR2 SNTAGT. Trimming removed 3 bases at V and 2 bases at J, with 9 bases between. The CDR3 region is CASSEGDFTDTQYF. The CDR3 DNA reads TGTGCCAGCAGTGAAGGGGACTTCACAGATACGCAGTATTTT.

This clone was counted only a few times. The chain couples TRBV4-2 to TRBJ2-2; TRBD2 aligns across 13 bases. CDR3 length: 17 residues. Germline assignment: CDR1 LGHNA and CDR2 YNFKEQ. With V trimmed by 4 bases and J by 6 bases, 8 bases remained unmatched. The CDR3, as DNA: TGTGCCAGCAGCCTGCAACTAGCGGGAGGGCCGGCCGGGGAGCTGTTTTTT. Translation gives CASSLQLAGGPAGELFF.

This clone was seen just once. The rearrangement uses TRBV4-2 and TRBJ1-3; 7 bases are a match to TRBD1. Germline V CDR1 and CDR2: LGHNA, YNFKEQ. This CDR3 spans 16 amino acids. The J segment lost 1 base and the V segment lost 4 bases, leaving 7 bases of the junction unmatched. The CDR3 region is CASSPAAGQSGNTIYF. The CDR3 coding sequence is TGTGCCAGCAGCCCCGCCGCGGGACAGTCTGGAAACACCATATATTTT.

The CDR3 DNA reads TGTGCCAGCTCACCCCTTCAGGACAATGAGCAGTTCTTC. Translation: CASSPLQDNEQFF. The chain is built from TRBV18 and TRBJ2-1; D is unresolved. CDR1 KGHSH and CDR2 LQKENI come from the germline V gene. Trimming left V 3 bases short and J 5 bases short, with 8 bases between. The CDR3 has 13 amino acids.

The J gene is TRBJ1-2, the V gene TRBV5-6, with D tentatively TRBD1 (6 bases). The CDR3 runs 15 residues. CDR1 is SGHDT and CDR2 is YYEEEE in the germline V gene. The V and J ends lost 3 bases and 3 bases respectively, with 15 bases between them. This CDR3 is CASSSPLRGHYGYTF. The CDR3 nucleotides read TGTGCCAGCAGCTCACCCCTCAGGGGTCACTATGGCTACACCTTC.

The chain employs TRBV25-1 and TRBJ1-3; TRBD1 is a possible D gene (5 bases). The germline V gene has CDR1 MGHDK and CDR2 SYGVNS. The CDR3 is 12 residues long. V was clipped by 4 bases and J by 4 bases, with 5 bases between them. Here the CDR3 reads CASSGQGNTIYF. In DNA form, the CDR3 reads TGTGCCAGCAGTGGACAGGGAAACACCATATATTTT.

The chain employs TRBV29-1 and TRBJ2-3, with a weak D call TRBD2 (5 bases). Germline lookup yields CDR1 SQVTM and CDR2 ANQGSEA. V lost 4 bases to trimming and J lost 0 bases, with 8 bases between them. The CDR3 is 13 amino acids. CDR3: CSVVDSSTDTQYF. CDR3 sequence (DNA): TGCAGCGTTGTGGACTCAAGCACAGATACGCAGTATTTT.

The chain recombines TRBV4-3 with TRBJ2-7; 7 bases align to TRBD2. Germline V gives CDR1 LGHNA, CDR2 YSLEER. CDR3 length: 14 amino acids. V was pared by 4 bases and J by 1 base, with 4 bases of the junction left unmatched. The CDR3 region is CASSPASGSYEQYF. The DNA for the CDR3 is TGCGCCAGCAGCCCGGCTAGCGGATCCTACGAGCAGTACTTC.

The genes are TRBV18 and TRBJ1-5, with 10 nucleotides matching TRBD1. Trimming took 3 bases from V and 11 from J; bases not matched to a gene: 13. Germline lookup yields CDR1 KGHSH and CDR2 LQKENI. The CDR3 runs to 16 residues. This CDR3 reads CASSPSRQGAPLAQHF. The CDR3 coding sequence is TGTGCCAGCTCACCCTCGAGACAGGGGGCACCTCTGGCCCAGCATTTT.

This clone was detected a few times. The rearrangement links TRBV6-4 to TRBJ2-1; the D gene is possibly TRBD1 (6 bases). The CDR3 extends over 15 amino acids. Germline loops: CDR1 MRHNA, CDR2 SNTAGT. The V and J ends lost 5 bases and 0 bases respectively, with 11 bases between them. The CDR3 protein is CASSFTGSSYNEQFF. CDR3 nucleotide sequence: TGTGCCAGCAGTTTTACAGGGTCCTCCTACAATGAGCAGTTCTTC.

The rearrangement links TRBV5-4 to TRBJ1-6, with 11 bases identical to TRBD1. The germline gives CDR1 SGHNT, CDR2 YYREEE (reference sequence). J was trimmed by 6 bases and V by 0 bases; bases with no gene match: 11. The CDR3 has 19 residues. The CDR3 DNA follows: TGTGCCAGCAGCTTGGATGGGTACGGGACAGGGGGGAGTAATTCACCCCTCCACTTT. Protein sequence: CASSLDGYGTGGSNSPLHF.

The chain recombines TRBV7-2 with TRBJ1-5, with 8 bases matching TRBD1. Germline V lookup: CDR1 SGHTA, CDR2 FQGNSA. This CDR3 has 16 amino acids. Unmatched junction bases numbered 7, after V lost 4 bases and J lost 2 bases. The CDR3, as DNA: TGTGCCAGCAGCTCGACAGGGGTGTCTGGCAATCAGCCCCAGCATTTT. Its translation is CASSSTGVSGNQPQHF.

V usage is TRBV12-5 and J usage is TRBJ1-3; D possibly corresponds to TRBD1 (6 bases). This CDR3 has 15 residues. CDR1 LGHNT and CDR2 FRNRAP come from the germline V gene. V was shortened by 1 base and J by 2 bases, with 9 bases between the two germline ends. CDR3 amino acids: CASGLDRDTGNTIYF. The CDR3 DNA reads TGTGCTAGTGGTTTGGACCGGGACACTGGAAACACCATATATTTT.

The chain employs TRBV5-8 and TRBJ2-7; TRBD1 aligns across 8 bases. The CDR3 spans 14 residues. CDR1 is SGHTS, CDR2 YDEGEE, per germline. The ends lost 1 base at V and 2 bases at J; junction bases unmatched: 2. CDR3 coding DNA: TGTGCCAGCAGCTTGCAGGGGGCCCCCTACGAGCAGTACTTC. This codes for CASSLQGAPYEQYF.

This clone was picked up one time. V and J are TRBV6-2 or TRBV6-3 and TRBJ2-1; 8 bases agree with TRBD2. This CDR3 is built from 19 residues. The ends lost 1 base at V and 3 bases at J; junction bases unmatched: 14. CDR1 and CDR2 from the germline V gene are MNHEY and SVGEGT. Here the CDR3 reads CASSYFEASGSANYNEQFF. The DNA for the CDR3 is TGTGCCAGCAGTTACTTTGAGGCAAGCGGGAGCGCGAACTACAATGAGCAGTTCTTC.

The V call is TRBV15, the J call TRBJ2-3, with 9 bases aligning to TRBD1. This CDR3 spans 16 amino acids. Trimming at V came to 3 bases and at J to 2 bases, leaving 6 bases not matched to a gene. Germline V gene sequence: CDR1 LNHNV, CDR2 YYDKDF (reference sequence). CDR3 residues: CATSSSGTGTTDTQYF. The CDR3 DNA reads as TGTGCCACCAGCAGCTCCGGGACAGGGACCACAGATACGCAGTATTTT.

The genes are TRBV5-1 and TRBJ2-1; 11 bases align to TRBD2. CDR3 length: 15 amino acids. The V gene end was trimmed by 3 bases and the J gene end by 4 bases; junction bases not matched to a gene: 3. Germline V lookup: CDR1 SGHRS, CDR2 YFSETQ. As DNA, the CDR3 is TGCGCCAGCAGCTCTATAGCGGGAGGGTACAATGAGCAGTTCTTC. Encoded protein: CASSSIAGGYNEQFF. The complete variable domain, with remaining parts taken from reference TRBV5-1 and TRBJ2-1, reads KAGVTQTPRYLIKTRGQQVTLSCSPISGHRSVSWYQQTPGQGLQFLFEYFSETQRNKGNFPGRFSGRQFSNSRSEMNVSTLELGDSALYLCASSSIAGGYNEQFFGPGTRLTVL.

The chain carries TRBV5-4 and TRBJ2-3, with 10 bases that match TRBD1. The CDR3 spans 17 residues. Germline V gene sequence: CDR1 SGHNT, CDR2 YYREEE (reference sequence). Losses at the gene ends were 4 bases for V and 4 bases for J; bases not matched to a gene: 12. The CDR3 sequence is CASSRGQGNLVADTQYF. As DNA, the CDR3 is TGTGCCAGCAGCAGGGGACAGGGGAATTTGGTGGCAGATACGCAGTATTTT. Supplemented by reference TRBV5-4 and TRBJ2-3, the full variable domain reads ETGVTQSPTHLIKTRGQQVTLRCSSQSGHNTVSWYQQALGQGPQFIFQYYREEENGRGNFPPRFSGLQFPNYSSELNVNALELDDSALYLCASSRGQGNLVADTQYFGPGTRLTVL.

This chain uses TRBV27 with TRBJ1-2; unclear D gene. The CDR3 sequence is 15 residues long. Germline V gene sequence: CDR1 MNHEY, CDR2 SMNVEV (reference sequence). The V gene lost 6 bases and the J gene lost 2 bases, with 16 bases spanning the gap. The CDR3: CASSPGSRANYGYTF. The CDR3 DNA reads TGTGCCAGCAGCCCGGGGTCACGGGCCAACTATGGCTACACCTTC.

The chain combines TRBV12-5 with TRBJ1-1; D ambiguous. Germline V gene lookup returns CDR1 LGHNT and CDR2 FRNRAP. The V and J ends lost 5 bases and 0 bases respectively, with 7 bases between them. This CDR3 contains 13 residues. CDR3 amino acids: CASGLTMNTEAFF. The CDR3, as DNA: TGTGCTAGTGGTCTCACTATGAACACTGAAGCTTTCTTT.

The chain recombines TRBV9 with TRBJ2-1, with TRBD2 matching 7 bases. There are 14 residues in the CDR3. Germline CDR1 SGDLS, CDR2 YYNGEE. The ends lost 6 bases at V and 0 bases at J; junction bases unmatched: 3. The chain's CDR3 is CASTRELSYNEQFF. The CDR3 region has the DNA TGTGCCAGCACGCGGGAGCTCTCCTACAATGAGCAGTTCTTC.

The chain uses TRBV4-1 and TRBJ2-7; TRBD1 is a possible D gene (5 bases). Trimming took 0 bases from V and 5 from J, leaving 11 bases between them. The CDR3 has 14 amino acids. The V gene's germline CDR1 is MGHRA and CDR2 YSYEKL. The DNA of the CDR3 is TGCGCCAGCAGCCAAGAACCAGGGATCGACGAGCAGTACTTC. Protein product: CASSQEPGIDEQYF.

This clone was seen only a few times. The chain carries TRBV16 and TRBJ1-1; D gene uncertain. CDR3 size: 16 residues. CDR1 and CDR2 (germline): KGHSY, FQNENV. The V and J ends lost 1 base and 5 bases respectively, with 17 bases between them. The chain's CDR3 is CASSQWQDSVKTEAFF. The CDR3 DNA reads TGTGCCAGCAGCCAATGGCAGGACTCCGTAAAGACTGAAGCTTTCTTT.

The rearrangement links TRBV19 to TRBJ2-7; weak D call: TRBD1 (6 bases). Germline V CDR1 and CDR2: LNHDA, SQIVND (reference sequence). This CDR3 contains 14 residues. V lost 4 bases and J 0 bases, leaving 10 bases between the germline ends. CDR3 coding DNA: TGTGCCAGTAGTAGACAGGTGAGCTCCTACGAGCAGTACTTC. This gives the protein CASSRQVSSYEQYF.

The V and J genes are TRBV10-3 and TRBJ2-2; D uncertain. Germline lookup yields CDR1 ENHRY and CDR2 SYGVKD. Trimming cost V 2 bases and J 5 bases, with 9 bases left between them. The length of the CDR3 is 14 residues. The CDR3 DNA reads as TGTGCCATCAGTGAGACAGAGAGTACCGGGGAGCTGTTTTTT. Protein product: CAISETESTGELFF.